The 25 T cell receptor beta chains below come from one sample, sequenced in a study of beta chain features in type 1 diabetes. Study-level results: Among all four CD4+ subsets, Type 1 diabetes patients had TCRB CDR3s that were moderately but significantly shorter.

Which antigens these TCRs recognize remains unknown. As every portion of the isolated RNA was reverse transcribed, the sequencing read expressed TCRB transcripts. The data were produced by immunoSEQ multiplex PCR, yet TCRdb's version contains in-frame clones alone and is incomplete. This repertoire shows under 150,000 clones, around a sixth found once; its top ten account for around 2.7%. Sequencing was done on a sample of central memory CD4+ T cells from blood. These TCRs come from a man younger than 35 with type 1 diabetes.

J is TRBJ2-5 and V is TRBV20-1; TRBD2 matches 8 bases. The germline V gene has CDR1 DFQATT and CDR2 SNEGSKA (reference sequence). The J segment lost 9 bases and the V segment lost 8 bases, leaving 8 bases of the junction unmatched. CDR3 length: 11 amino acids. CDR3 sequence reads: CSLRGGRAQYF. CDR3 bases: TGCAGTTTACGGGGGGGCCGGGCCCAGTACTTC.

The table lists this clone with a few counts. Other DNA sequences from this sample encode an identical CDR3 as well. The rearrangement uses TRBV2 and TRBJ2-5, with TRBD2 as a possible D gene (5 bases). The CDR3 runs to 13 residues. Germline V gene lookup returns CDR1 SNHLY and CDR2 FYNNEI. V was clipped by 7 bases and J by 3 bases, with 12 bases between them. In DNA, the CDR3 is TGTGCCAGCATTCGGGGTCGGGAAGAGACCCAGTACTTC. Protein product: CASIRGREETQYF.

This clone was recorded a few times. The chain joins TRBV6-5 to TRBJ1-1; unclear D gene. CDR3 length: 13 residues. With 11 bases removed from V and 5 bases from J, the gap between germline ends came to 18 bases. Germline lookup yields CDR1 MNHEY and CDR2 SVGAGI. CDR3 residues: CASKLGRGTEAFF. The DNA of the CDR3 is TGTGCCTCAAAACTGGGTAGAGGGACTGAAGCTTTCTTT.

The V and J genes are TRBV5-1 and TRBJ1-2; unclear D gene. The CDR3 is made up of 14 amino acids. From germline, CDR1 is SGHRS and CDR2 YFSETQ. Trimming took 0 bases from V and 4 from J, leaving 10 bases between them. Here the CDR3 reads CASSLALAGYGYTF. CDR3 bases: TGCGCCAGCAGCTTGGCCTTGGCAGGCTATGGCTACACCTTC.

A few counts support this clone. The chain uses TRBV7-2 and TRBJ1-1, with 8 bases fitting TRBD1. Germline V gene sequence: CDR1 SGHTA, CDR2 FQGNSA. J gave up 3 bases and V 6 bases, and 3 bases lay outside the gene matches. The CDR3 spans 13 residues. In DNA, the CDR3 is TGTGCCAGCAGGCCGGACAGGGACACTGAAGCTTTCTTT. Translating gives CASRPDRDTEAFF.

The J gene is TRBJ2-7, the V gene TRBV6-1, with 9 positions matching TRBD1. Germline V gene lookup returns CDR1 MNHNS and CDR2 SASEGT. The CDR3 has 15 residues. The V gene end was trimmed by 5 bases and the J gene end by 0 bases; junction bases not matched to a gene: 5. The CDR3 bases are TGTGCCAGCAGTTCCGGGACAGGGAACTCCTACGAGCAGTACTTC. It is translated as CASSSGTGNSYEQYF.

The table lists this clone with many counts. The sample has other DNA sequences that encode this CDR3 too. This sequence joins TRBV27 and TRBJ2-1; TRBD2 aligns across 8 bases. Per the germline V gene, CDR1 is MNHEY and CDR2 is SMNVEV (reference sequence). The junction had 2 bases not matched to a gene; V was cut back by 1 base and J by 3 bases. The CDR3 extends over 15 amino acids. The CDR3 spells CASSLLAGGYNEQFF. In nucleotides, the CDR3 is TGTGCCAGCAGTTTATTGGCGGGGGGCTACAATGAGCAGTTCTTC.

V is TRBV10-3 and J is TRBJ1-1, with TRBD1 as a possible D gene (5 bases). CDR3 length: 15 residues. V was trimmed by 8 bases and J by 5 bases, leaving 21 bases between them. Germline CDR1 is ENHRY and CDR2 is SYGVKD. The CDR3: CAIGQGRSVVTEAFF. In nucleotides, the CDR3 is TGTGCCATCGGCCAGGGACGTTCGGTTGTTACTGAAGCTTTCTTT.

This clone turned up a few times. Other DNA sequences in the sample encode the same CDR3. The V gene is TRBV5-4, the J gene TRBJ2-6; possible D gene TRBD1, 6 bases. Germline assignment: CDR1 SGHNT and CDR2 YYREEE (reference sequence). The CDR3 totals 15 residues. V was cut by 0 bases and J by 2 bases, with 6 bases left in between. The DNA for the CDR3 is TGTGCCAGCAGCTTGGAGGGGGCTGGGGCCAACGTCCTGACTTTC. Amino acids: CASSLEGAGANVLTF.

This clone came up once. CDR3 sequence (DNA): TGTGCCAGCAGCCTTGGACTAGCGCGCACCGGGGAGCTGTTTTTT. Its translation is CASSLGLARTGELFF. The chain recombines TRBV7-2 with TRBJ2-2; 9 nucleotides agree with TRBD2. Germline CDR1 is SGHTA and CDR2 is FQGNSA. The CDR3 has 15 amino acids. The junction had 5 bases not matched to a gene; V was cut back by 5 bases and J by 4 bases.

The chain uses TRBV14 and TRBJ2-7; the D call may be TRBD1 or TRBD2 (5 bases each). Trimming removed 1 base at V and 3 bases at J, with 13 bases between. The CDR3 runs 15 residues. Germline loops: CDR1 SGHDN, CDR2 FVKESK. The CDR3 sequence is CASSQVGRMNYEQYF. DNA of the CDR3: TGTGCCAGCAGCCAAGTGGGACGGATGAACTACGAGCAGTACTTC.

The DNA of the CDR3 is TGTGCCAGCAGGTCCATGGGCGAGCAGTACTTC. It codes for CASRSMGEQYF. The genes are TRBV6-6 and TRBJ2-7; no clear D. CDR1 is MNHNY and CDR2 is SVGAGI in the germline V gene (reference sequence). V lost 6 bases, J lost 6 bases, and 9 bases lay in between. This CDR3 region has 11 residues.

This clone was seen only a few times. The chain couples TRBV5-1 to TRBJ2-1, with 11 bases identical to TRBD2. V trimming: 4 bases; J trimming: 2 bases; junction bases outside the gene matches: 17. The CDR3 runs 20 residues. Germline CDR1 reads SGHRS; CDR2 reads YFSETQ. The CDR3 loop is CASSLGLAGYLGLTYNEQFF. The CDR3, as DNA: TGCGCCAGCAGCCTAGGACTAGCGGGTTATTTGGGCCTCACCTACAATGAGCAGTTCTTC.

The chain is built from TRBV7-9 and TRBJ1-1; no firm D call. This CDR3 is built from 13 residues. Trimming stripped 10 bases from V and 1 base from J, with 13 bases between. CDR1 and CDR2 (germline): SEHNR, FQNEAQ (reference sequence). The CDR3 here is CATAAQGNTEAFF. The CDR3 coding sequence is TGTGCCACCGCAGCTCAAGGGAACACTGAAGCTTTCTTT.

As for this clone: A far larger clone is one nucleotide away, so this likely arose from a read error. The V and J genes are TRBV28 and TRBJ2-7, with 7 bases identical to TRBD2. Germline assignment: CDR1 MDHEN and CDR2 SYDVKM. Losses at the gene ends were 7 bases for V and 3 bases for J; bases not matched to a gene: 9. The CDR3 consists of 14 residues. The CDR3 here is CASKPASGDYEQYF. The CDR3, as DNA: TGTGCCAGCAAACCGGCCAGCGGGGACTACGAGCAGTACTTC.

The gene calls are TRBV27 and TRBJ2-3; maybe TRBD2 (5 bases). Germline CDR1 MNHEY, CDR2 SMNVEV (reference sequence). V shed 1 base and J shed 9 bases, with 8 bases lying between them. This CDR3 region has 12 residues. The CDR3 reads CASSLYRGTQYF. The CDR3 DNA sequence: TGTGCCAGCAGTTTATATCGGGGAACGCAGTATTTT.

The chain is built from TRBV6-5 and TRBJ1-2; D uncertain. Germline CDR1 MNHEY, CDR2 SVGAGI. The V end lost 3 bases, the J end lost 6 bases, and 20 bases lay between the germline ends. CDR3 size: 16 residues. The CDR3 DNA follows: TGTGCCAGCAGTTATTATCGGCGTCTCGGCCTGGATGGCTACACCTTC. Protein sequence: CASSYYRRLGLDGYTF.

This clone was seen repeatedly, ten times or more. The chain couples TRBV7-9 to TRBJ1-4, with a possible D match to TRBD1 (6 bases). Trimming pared 2 bases from V and 5 bases from J, leaving 12 bases between. Germline V gives CDR1 SEHNR, CDR2 FQNEAQ (reference sequence). This CDR3 has 15 residues. The CDR3 spells CASSLTGTYNEKLFF. The CDR3 nucleotides read TGTGCCAGCAGCTTAACAGGGACCTACAATGAAAAACTGTTTTTT.

J is TRBJ1-2 and V is TRBV15; D unresolved. The CDR3 has 13 residues. V lost 4 bases to trimming and J lost 3 bases, with 9 bases between them. Germline V gives CDR1 LNHNV, CDR2 YYDKDF (reference sequence). The CDR3 loop is CATSTETYYGYTF. The DNA of the CDR3 is TGTGCCACCAGCACCGAGACTTACTATGGCTACACCTTC.

This clone was observed a few times. The chain carries TRBV10-3 and TRBJ2-3; possible D gene TRBD1, 5 bases. The germline V gene encodes CDR1 ENHRY and CDR2 SYGVKD. The V end lost 2 bases, the J end lost 4 bases, and 13 bases lay between the germline ends. The CDR3 loop spans 15 amino acids. The CDR3: CAISETGRAPDTQYF. The CDR3, as DNA: TGTGCCATCAGTGAGACGGGCAGGGCTCCAGATACGCAGTATTTT.

This clone was detected ten times or more. This chain connects TRBV9 to TRBJ1-2; no definite D call. The germline V gene encodes CDR1 SGDLS and CDR2 YYNGEE. V was pared by 0 bases and J by 0 bases, with 6 bases between. The CDR3 sequence is 14 residues long. The CDR3 spells CASSVVSANYGYTF. The CDR3 DNA reads TGTGCCAGCAGCGTAGTTTCAGCTAACTATGGCTACACCTTC.

V usage is TRBV4-1 and J usage is TRBJ2-1; 10 bases map to TRBD2. The CDR3 loop spans 16 amino acids. V was pared by 1 base and J by 0 bases, with 0 bases of the junction left unmatched. Germline values: CDR1 MGHRA, CDR2 YSYEKL. The CDR3 nucleotides read TGCGCCAGCAGCCAAGCTAGCGGGAGCTCCTACAATGAGCAGTTCTTC. It yields the protein CASSQASGSSYNEQFF.

V and J are TRBV20-1 and TRBJ2-7; the D gene is possibly TRBD2 (6 bases). Germline V gene lookup returns CDR1 DFQATT and CDR2 SNEGSKA (reference sequence). The CDR3 is 11 residues long. V was cut by 5 bases and J by 3 bases, with 8 bases left in between. The DNA for the CDR3 is TGCAGTGCTGCGCGGGACTACGAGCAGTACTTC. This sequence encodes CSAARDYEQYF.

The V gene is TRBV4-3, the J gene TRBJ2-7; 9 nucleotides align to TRBD1. Germline V CDR1 and CDR2: LGHNA, YSLEER. The CDR3 runs to 15 residues. V gave up 0 bases and J gave up 2 bases; unmatched junction bases: 2. The CDR3: CASSQEWDRAYEQYF. The CDR3 coding sequence is TGCGCCAGCAGCCAAGAATGGGACAGGGCCTACGAGCAGTACTTC.

V and J are TRBV19 and TRBJ1-1; 7 bases line up with TRBD1. This CDR3 has 15 residues. Germline V gives CDR1 LNHDA, CDR2 SQIVND (reference sequence). V dropped 1 base and J dropped 0; count of bases not matched to a gene: 2. The CDR3: CASSIGRGMNTEAFF. CDR3 in DNA: TGTGCCAGTAGTATAGGCAGGGGGATGAACACTGAAGCTTTCTTT.